This TCR beta chain was recorded in a study of OX40 agonist ivuxolimab in advanced cancers. Study summary: Participants, 82.7% male, averaged about 56 years of age, ranging from about 20 to 79.

On cycle 4 day 1 and cycle 7 day 1, as well as at baseline, blood was sampled. The V gene's germline CDR1 is SNHLY and CDR2 FYNNEI. This CDR3 has 15 amino acids. Losses at the gene ends were 6 bases for V and 7 bases for J; bases not matched to a gene: 9. Profiling relied on immunoSEQ multiplex PCR, and the TCRdb table lists in-frame clones only, not all of them. The sample contains 25,000 to 30,000 clones, around 80% of which appear only once. The material was CD4+ or CD8+ T cells sorted from blood, obtained in a trial of the OX40 agonist ivuxolimab. The chain joins TRBV2 to TRBJ1-4; the match to TRBD1 covers 9 bases. The TCR was taken from an adult with an advanced solid tumor such as melanoma, head and neck, liver or kidney cancer. CDR3 region: CASRRGTGNGEKLFF. The DNA of the CDR3 is TGTGCCAGCAGGAGGGGGACAGGGAATGGTGAAAAACTGTTTTTT.